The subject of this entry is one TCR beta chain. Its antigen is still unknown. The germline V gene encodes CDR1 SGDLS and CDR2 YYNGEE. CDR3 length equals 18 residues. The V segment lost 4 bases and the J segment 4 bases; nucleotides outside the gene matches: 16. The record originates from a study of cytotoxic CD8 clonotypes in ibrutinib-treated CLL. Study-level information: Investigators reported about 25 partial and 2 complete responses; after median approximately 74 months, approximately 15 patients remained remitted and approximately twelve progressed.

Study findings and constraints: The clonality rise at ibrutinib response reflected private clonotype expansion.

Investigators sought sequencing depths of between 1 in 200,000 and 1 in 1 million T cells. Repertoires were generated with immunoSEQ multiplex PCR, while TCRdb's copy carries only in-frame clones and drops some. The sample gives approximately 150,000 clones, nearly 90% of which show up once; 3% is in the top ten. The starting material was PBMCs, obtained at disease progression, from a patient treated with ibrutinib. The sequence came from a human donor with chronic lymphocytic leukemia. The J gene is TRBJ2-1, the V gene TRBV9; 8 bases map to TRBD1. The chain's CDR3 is CASSPRTRQGLGYNEQFF. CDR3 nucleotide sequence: TGTGCCAGCAGCCCTCGGACAAGACAGGGGTTAGGGTACAATGAGCAGTTCTTC.